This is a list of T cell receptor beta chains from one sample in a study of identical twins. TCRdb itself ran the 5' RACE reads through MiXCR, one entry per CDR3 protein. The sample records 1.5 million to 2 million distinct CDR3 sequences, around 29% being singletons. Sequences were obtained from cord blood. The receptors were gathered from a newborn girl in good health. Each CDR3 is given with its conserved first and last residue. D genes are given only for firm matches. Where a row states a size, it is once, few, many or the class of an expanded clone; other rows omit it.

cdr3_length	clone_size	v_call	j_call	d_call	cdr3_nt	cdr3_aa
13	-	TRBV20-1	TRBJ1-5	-	TGCAGTGCTAGCGTCTGGAGCAATCAGCCCCAGCATTTT	CSASVWSNQPQHF
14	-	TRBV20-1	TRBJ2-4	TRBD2	TGCAGTCCTCTCACCAGGACTAGCAGTTACATTCAGTACTTC	CSPLTRTSSYIQYF
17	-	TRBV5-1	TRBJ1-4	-	TGCGCCAGCAGCTCTCGGACGGAGGGACCAACTAATGAAAAACTGTTTTTT	CASSSRTEGPTNEKLFF
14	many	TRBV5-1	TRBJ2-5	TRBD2	TGCGCCAGCAGCTTCGCTAGCGGACAAGAGACCCAGTACTTC	CASSFASGQETQYF
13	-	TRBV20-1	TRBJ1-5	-	TGCAGTGCTGGTAGGGAGCAGAATCGGCCCCAGCATTTT	CSAGREQNRPQHF
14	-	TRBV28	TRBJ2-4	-	TGTGCCAGCAGACCTACAGGGGCCAAAAACATTCAGTACTTC	CASRPTGAKNIQYF
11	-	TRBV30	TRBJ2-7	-	TGTGCCTGGAGTGAGGGGTACGAGCAGTACTTC	CAWSEGYEQYF
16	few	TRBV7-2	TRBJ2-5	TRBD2	TGTGCCAGCAGCCCAGATCTACGACTAGCGTCCGAGACCCAGTACTTC	CASSPDLRLASETQYF
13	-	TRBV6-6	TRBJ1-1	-	TGTGCCAGCAGTTACTCGAAGGGGCAGGAAGCTTTCTTT	CASSYSKGQEAFF
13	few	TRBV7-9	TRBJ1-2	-	TGTGCCAGCAGCTTAGCCAGGGAGGGTGGCTACACCTTC	CASSLAREGGYTF
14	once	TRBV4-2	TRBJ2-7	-	TGTGCCAGCAGCCAAGCCTCTGCGGGTTTCGAGCAGTACTTC	CASSQASAGFEQYF
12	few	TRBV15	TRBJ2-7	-	TGTGCCACCAGCAGAGCGAAGTACGAGCAGTACTTC	CATSRAKYEQYF
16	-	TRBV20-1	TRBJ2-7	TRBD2	TGCAGTGCTAGACCACTAGCGGGGGGGCCCTACAATGAGCAGTACTTC	CSARPLAGGPYNEQYF
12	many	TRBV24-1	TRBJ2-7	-	TGTGCCACCGCGGGATCCCTCGATGAGCAGTACTTC	CATAGSLDEQYF
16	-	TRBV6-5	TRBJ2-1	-	TGTGCCAGCAGTTCCCGGCACAGGGTCCCATACAATGAGCAGTTCTTC	CASSSRHRVPYNEQFF
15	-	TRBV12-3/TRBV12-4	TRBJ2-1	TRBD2	TGTGCCAGCAGCCCCGTGACTAGCGGGAGTAATGAGCAGTTCTTC	CASSPVTSGSNEQFF
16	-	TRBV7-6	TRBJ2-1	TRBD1	TGTGCCAGCAGCTTACGAACGGGACAGAGATACAATGAGCAGTTCTTC	CASSLRTGQRYNEQFF
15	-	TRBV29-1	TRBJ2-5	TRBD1	TGCAGCGTTGCCCACCCTACAGGGGTGGGAGAGACCCAGTACTTC	CSVAHPTGVGETQYF
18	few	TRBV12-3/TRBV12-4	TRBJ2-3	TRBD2	TGTGCCAGCAGCCCGACAGGGACTAGCGGACCAATCACAGATACGCAGTATTTT	CASSPTGTSGPITDTQYF
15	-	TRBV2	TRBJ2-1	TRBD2	TGTGCCAGCACGCCCCTTTCTAGCGGGGGAAAGACCCAGTTCTTC	CASTPLSSGGKTQFF
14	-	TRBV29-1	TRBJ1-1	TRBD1	TGCAGCGTTGAGACAGGGGGCCGGGACACTGAAGCTTTCTTT	CSVETGGRDTEAFF
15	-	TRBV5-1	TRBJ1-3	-	TGCGCCAGCAGCTTGCGGTCCCCCTCTGGAAACACCATATATTTT	CASSLRSPSGNTIYF
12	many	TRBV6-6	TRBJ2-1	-	TGTGCCAGCAGTAAGGTGGGGAATGAGCAGTTCTTC	CASSKVGNEQFF
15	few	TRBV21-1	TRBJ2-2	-	TGTGCCAGCAGCAAAAGCGGGACATTGACCGGGGAGCTGTTTTTT	CASSKSGTLTGELFF
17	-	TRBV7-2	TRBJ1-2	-	TGTGCCAGCAGCTTAGATATTAGGGCAGCCGGTAACTATGGCTACACCTTC	CASSLDIRAAGNYGYTF